Below, one T cell receptor beta chain is given with its context. Its antigen is unidentified. The record originates from a study of CD8 T cells in ankylosing spondylitis. Study-wide results and limits: Characteristic, it appeared, of ankylosing spondylitis blood was a TCR beta motif of fewer than 10 highly homologous variants. Reactive arthritis synovial fluid and blood previously showed some of these motif variants.

TCRdb independently ran MiXCR on the 5' RACE reads; one entry per CDR3 protein. Of a few hundred thousand distinct CDR3 sequences listed, about a fifth are singletons. Per the germline V gene, CDR1 is SQVTM and CDR2 is ANQGSEA. After removal of 5 bases from V and 8 bases from J, the junction contained 11 bases not matched to a gene. The CDR3 extends over 13 amino acids. Source material: blood, either unsorted or a sorted T cell fraction (not recorded which). This clonotype was sampled from a male donor with ankylosing spondylitis. The J gene is TRBJ1-2, the V gene TRBV29-1; TRBD1 aligns across 7 bases. CDR3 in DNA: TGCAGCGTTCCTCGACAGGGTCTGGGAGGCTACACCTTC. As protein: CSVPRQGLGGYTF.